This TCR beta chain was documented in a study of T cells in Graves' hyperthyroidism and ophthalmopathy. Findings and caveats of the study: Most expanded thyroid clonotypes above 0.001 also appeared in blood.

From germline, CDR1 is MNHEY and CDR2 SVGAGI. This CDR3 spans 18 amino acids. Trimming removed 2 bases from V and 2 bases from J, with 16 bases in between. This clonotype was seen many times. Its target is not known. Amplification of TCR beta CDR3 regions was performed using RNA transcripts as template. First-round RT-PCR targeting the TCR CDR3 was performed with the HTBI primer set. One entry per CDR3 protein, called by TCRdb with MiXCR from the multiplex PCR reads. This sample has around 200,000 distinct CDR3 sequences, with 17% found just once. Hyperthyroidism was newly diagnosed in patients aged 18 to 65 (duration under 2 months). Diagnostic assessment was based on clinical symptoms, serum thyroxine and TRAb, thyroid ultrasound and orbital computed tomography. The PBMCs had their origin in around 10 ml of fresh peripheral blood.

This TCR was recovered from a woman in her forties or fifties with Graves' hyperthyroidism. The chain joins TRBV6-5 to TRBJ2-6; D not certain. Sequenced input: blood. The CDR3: CASSYGPLPHAGANVLTF. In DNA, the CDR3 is TGTGCCAGCAGTTACGGGCCTTTACCCCACGCTGGGGCCAACGTCCTGACTTTC.